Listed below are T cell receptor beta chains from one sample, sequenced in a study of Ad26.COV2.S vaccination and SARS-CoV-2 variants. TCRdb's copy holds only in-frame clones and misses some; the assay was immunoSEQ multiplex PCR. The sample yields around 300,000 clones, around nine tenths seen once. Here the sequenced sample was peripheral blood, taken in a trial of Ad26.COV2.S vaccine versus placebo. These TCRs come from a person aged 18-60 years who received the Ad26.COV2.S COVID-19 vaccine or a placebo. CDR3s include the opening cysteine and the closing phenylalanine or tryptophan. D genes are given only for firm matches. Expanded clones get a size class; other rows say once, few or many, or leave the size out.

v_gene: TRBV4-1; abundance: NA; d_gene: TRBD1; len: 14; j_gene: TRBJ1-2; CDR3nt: TGCGCCAGCAGCCAAGGGGACAGTAACTATGGCTACACCTTC; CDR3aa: CASSQGDSNYGYTF
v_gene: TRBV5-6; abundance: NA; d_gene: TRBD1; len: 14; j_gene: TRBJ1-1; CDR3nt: TGTGCCAGCGGAACAGGGGAACGGGTTGCTGAAGCTTTCTTT; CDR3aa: CASGTGERVAEAFF
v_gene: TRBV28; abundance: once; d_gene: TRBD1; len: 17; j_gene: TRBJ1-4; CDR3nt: TGTGCCAGCAGTTTAGGCGCAGGGGGCGCCGGTAATGAAAAACTGTTTTTT; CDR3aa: CASSLGAGGAGNEKLFF
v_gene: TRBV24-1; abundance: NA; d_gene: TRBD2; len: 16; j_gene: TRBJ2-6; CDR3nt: TGTGCCACCAGTGAACCGGGGGGCTCTGGGGCCAACGTCCTGACTTTC; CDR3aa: CATSEPGGSGANVLTF
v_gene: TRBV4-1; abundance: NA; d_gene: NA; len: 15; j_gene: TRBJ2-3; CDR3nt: TGCGCCAGCAGCCAACTGGGCTTGGACACAGATACGCAGTATTTT; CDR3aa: CASSQLGLDTDTQYF
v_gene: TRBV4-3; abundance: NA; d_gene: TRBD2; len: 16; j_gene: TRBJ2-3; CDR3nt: TGCGCCAGCAGCCAAGATCCAGCGGGGGGGCGGGATACGCAGTATTTT; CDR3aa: CASSQDPAGGRDTQYF
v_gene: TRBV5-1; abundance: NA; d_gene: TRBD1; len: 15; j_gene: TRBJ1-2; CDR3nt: TGCGCCAGCAGCTTGGGACGACAGGGGGGCTATGGCTACACCTTC; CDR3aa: CASSLGRQGGYGYTF
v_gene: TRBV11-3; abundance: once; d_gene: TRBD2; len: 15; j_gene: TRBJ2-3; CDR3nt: TGTGCCAGCAGCCCGCGGGGGGGCGTCGCAGATACGCAGTATTTT; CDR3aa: CASSPRGGVADTQYF
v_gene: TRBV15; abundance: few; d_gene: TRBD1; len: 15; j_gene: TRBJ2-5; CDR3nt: TGTGCCACCAGCAGAGCCTCAGGGGGTCAAGAGACCCAGTACTTC; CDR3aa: CATSRASGGQETQYF
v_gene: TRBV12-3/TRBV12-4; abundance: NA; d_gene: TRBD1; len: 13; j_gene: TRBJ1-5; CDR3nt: TGTGCCAGCAGGGGGACAGTTGCCCAGCCCCAGCATTTT; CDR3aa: CASRGTVAQPQHF
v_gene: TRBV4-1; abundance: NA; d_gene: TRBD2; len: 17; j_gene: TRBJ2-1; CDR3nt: TGCGCCAGCAGCCAAGGGGGCGAACTAGCGGCCTACAATGAGCAGTTCTTC; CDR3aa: CASSQGGELAAYNEQFF
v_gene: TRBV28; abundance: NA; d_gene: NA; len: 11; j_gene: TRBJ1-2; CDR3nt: TGTGCCATTATAGGGCTGGATGGCTACACCTTC; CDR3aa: CAIIGLDGYTF
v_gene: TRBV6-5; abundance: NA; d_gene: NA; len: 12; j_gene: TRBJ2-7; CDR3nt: TGTGCCAGCAGTTACGGGAGTGGCGAGCAGTACTTC; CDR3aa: CASSYGSGEQYF
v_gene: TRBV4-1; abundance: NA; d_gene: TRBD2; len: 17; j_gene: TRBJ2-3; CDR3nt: TGCGCCAGCAGCCCATCGGGGGGAGCCATGGGGCCAGATACGCAGTATTTT; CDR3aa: CASSPSGGAMGPDTQYF
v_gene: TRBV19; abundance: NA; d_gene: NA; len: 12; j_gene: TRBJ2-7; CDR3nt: TGTGCCACGGTGGGAGGAACCCACGAGCAGTACTTC; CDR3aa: CATVGGTHEQYF
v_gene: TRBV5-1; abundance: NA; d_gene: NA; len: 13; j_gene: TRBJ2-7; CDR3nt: TGCGCCAGCGGGGGGTCCAATTCCTACGAGCAGTACTTC; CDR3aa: CASGGSNSYEQYF
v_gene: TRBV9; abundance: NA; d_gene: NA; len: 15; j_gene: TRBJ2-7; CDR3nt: TGTGCCAGCAGCGTAGCAGGGACCGGCTCCTACGAGCAGTACTTC; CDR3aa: CASSVAGTGSYEQYF
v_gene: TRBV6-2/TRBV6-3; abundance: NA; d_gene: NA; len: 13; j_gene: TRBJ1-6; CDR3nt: TGTGCCAGCAGTTACGGGGATGGTTCACCCCTCCACTTT; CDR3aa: CASSYGDGSPLHF
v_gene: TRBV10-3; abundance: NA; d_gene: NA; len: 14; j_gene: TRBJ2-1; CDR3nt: TGTGCCATCAGGTCGGGGGTGAACTACAATGAGCAGTTCTTC; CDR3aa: CAIRSGVNYNEQFF
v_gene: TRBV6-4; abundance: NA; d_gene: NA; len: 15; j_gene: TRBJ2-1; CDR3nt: TGTGCCAGCAGTGACCGGCAGGGTACCTACAATGAGCAGTTCTTC; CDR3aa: CASSDRQGTYNEQFF
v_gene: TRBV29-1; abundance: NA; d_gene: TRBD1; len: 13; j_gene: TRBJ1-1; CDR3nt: TGCAGCGTGACCGGGACAGGGAACACTGAAGCTTTCTTT; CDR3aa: CSVTGTGNTEAFF
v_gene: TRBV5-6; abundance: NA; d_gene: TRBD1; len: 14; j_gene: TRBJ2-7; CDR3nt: TGTGCCAGCAGCTTACAGGGGACAACCTACGAGCAGTACTTC; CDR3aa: CASSLQGTTYEQYF
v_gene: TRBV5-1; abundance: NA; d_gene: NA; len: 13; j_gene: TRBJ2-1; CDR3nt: TGCGCCAGCAGCTTGGGGGTTCTGGATGAGCAGTTCTTC; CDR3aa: CASSLGVLDEQFF
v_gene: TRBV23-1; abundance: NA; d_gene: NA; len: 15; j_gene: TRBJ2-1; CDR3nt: TGCGCCAGCAGTCAAACCAGGGGTCCCTACAATGAGCAGTTCTTC; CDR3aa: CASSQTRGPYNEQFF
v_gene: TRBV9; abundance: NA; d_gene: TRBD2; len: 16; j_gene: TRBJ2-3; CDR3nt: TGTGCCAGCAGCGTAGGTGGTAGCGGGGGGTCAAATACGCAGTATTTT; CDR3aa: CASSVGGSGGSNTQYF
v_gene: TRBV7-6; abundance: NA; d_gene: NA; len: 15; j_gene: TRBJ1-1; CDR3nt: TGTGCCAGCAGTGCAGGGATCACGATGAACACTGAAGCTTTCTTT; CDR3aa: CASSAGITMNTEAFF
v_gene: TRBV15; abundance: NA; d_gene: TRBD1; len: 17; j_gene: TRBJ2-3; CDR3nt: TGTGCCACCAGCAGAGATCGAGGGACAGGGGTCGTAGATACGCAGTATTTT; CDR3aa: CATSRDRGTGVVDTQYF
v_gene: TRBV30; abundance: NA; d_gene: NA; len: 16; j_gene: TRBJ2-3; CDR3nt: TGTGCCTGGAGTGGAAAACTCAGCTGGGGCACAGATACGCAGTATTTT; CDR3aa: CAWSGKLSWGTDTQYF
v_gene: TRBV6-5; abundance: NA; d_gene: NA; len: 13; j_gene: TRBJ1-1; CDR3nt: TGTGCCAGCACCCAGGATATGAACACTGAAGCTTTCTTT; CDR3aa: CASTQDMNTEAFF
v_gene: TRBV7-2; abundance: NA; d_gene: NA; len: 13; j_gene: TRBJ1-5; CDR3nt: TGTGCCAGCAGCGTCAGGGGTGACCAGCCCCAGCATTTT; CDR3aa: CASSVRGDQPQHF
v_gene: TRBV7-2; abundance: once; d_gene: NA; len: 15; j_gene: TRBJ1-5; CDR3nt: TGTGCCAGCAGCTTAGATGGGGTTAGCAATCAGCCCCAGCATTTT; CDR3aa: CASSLDGVSNQPQHF
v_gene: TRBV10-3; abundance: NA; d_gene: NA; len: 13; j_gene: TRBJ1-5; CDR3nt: TGTGCCATCAGTGGATCACTAGATCAGCCCCAGCATTTT; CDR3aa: CAISGSLDQPQHF